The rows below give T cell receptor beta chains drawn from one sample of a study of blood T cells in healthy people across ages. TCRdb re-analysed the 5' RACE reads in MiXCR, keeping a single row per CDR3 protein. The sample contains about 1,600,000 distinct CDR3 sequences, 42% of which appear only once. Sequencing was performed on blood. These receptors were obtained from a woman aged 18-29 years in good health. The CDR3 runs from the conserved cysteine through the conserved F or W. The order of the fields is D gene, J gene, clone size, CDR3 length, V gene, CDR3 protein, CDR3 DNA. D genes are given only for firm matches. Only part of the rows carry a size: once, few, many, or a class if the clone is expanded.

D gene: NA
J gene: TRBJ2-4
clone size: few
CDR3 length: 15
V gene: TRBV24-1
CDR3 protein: CATSDSRLAKNIQYF
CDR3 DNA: TGTGCCACCAGTGATTCTAGGCTAGCCAAAAACATTCAGTACTTC

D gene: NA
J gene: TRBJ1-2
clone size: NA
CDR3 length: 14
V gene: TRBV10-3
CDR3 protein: CAISEGEGVSGYTF
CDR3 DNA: TGTGCCATCAGTGAGGGGGAAGGGGTCTCTGGCTACACCTTC

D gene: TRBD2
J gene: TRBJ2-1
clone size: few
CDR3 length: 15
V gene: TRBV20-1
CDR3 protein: CSASRGLAGLGEQFF
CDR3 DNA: TGCAGTGCTAGTAGGGGACTAGCGGGATTGGGGGAGCAGTTCTTC

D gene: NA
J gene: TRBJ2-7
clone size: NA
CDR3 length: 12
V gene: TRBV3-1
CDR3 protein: CASSQDPLEQYF
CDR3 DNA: TGTGCCAGCAGCCAAGATCCCCTCGAGCAGTACTTC

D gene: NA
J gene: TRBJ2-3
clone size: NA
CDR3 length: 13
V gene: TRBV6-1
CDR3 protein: CAAAEMITDTQYF
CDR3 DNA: TGTGCCGCAGCGGAGATGATCACAGATACGCAGTATTTT

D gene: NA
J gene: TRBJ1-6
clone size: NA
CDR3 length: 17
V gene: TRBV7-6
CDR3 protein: CASSLGANVTPTAPLHF
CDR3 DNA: TGTGCCAGCAGCTTGGGGGCCAACGTAACCCCCACCGCACCCCTCCACTTT

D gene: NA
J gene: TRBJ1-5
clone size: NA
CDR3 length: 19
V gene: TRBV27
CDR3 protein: CASSPLRVGYILSNQPQHF
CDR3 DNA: TGTGCCAGCAGTCCGCTGAGGGTCGGTTATATTCTAAGCAATCAGCCCCAGCATTTT

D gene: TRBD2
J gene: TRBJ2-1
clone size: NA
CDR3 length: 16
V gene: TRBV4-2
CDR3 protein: CASSAGTSGIYNEQFF
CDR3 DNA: TGTGCCAGCAGCGCCGGGACTAGCGGGATATACAATGAGCAGTTCTTC

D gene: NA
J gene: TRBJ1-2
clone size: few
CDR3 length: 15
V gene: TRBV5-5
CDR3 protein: CASSFQATANYGYTF
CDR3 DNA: TGTGCCAGCAGCTTTCAAGCGACAGCTAACTATGGCTACACCTTC

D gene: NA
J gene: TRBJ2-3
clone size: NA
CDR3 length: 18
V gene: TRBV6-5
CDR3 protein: CASKYTDDSEASTDAQYF
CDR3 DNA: TGTGCCAGCAAGTATACCGACGACAGCGAGGCTAGCACAGATGCGCAGTATTTT

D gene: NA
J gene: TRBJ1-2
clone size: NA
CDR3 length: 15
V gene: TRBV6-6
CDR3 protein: CASNPGGGRTYGYTF
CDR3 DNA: TGTGCCAGCAACCCCGGAGGGGGTAGAACCTATGGCTACACCTTC

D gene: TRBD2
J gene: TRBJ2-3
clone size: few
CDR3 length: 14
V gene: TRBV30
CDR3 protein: CAWSRSGRSDTQYF
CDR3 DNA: TGTGCCTGGAGCCGGAGCGGGAGATCAGATACGCAGTATTTT

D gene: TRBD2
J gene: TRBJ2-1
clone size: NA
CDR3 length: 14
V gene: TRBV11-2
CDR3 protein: CASSLVLAAYGQFF
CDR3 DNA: TGTGCCAGCAGCTTAGTACTAGCGGCGTACGGGCAGTTCTTC

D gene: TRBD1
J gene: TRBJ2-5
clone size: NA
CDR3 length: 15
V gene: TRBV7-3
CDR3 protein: CASSLSGGSQETQYF
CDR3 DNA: TGTGCCAGCAGCTTGTCAGGGGGTTCTCAAGAGACCCAGTACTTC

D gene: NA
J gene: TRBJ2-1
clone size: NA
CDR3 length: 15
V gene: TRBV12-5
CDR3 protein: CASGLRGSSYNEQFF
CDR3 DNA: TGTGCTAGTGGTCTCAGGGGTAGCTCCTACAATGAGCAGTTCTTC

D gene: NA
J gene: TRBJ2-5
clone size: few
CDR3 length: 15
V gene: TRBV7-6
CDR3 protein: CASSQTPLIQETQYF
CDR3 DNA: TGTGCCAGCAGTCAAACCCCCCTGATCCAAGAGACCCAGTACTTC

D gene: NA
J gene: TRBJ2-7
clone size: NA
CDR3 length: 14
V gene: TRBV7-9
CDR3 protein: CASSRDSFTYEQYF
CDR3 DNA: TGTGCCAGCAGCCGGGACTCCTTCACCTACGAGCAGTACTTC

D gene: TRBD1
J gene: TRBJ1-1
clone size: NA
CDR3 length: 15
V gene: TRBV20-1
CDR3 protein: CSVQGVMGVDTEAFF
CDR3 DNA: TGCAGTGTACAGGGGGTTATGGGGGTGGACACTGAAGCTTTCTTT

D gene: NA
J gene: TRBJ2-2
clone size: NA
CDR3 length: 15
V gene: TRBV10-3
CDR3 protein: CAISEGFANTGELFF
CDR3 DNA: TGTGCCATCAGCGAGGGCTTTGCGAACACCGGGGAGCTGTTTTTT

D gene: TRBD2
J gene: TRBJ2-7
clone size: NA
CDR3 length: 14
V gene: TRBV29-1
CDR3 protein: CSVERAGGRNEQYF
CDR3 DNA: TGCAGCGTTGAGAGAGCGGGGGGGCGGAATGAGCAGTACTTC

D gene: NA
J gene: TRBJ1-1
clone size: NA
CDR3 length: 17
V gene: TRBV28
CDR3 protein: CASSSSYLDGRVTEAFF
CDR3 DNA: TGTGCCAGCAGTTCCTCATACCTTGACGGTAGAGTCACTGAAGCTTTCTTT

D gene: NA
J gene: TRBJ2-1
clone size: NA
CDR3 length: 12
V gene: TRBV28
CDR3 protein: CASSLIWTEQFF
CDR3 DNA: TGTGCCAGCAGTTTAATATGGACAGAGCAGTTCTTC

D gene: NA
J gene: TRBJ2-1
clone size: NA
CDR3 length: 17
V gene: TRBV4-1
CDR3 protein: CASSHGASSPDYNEQFF
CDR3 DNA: TGCGCCAGCAGCCATGGCGCCTCCTCCCCTGACTACAATGAGCAGTTCTTC

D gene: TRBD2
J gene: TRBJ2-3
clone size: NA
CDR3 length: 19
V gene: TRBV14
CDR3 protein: CASSLLGRAGVVSGDTQYF
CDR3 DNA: TGTGCCAGCAGTCTTCTGGGCCGAGCGGGAGTTGTCTCAGGAGATACGCAGTATTTT

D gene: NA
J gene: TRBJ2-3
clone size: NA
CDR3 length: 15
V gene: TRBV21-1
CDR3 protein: CASRSMTGSTDTQYF
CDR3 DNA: TGTGCCAGCAGGAGCATGACGGGGAGCACAGATACGCAGTATTTT

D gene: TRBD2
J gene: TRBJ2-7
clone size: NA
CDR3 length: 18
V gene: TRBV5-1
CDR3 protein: CASHTFFSGTSGSYEQYF
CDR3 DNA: TGCGCCAGCCACACTTTTTTCTCCGGGACTAGCGGCTCCTACGAGCAGTACTTC

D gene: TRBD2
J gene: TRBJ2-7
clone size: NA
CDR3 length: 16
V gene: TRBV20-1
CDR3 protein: CSAKGLAGRSSYEQYF
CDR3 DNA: TGCAGTGCTAAGGGACTAGCGGGGAGGAGCTCCTACGAGCAGTACTTC

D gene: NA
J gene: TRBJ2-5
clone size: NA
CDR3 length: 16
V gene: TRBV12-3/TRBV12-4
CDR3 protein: CASSLGRINGGNEQYF
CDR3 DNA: TGTGCCAGCAGCCTCGGGCGCATCAACGGGGGCAATGAGCAGTACTTC

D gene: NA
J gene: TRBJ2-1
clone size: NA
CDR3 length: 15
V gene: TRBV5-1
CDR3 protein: CASSFGTHAHNEQFF
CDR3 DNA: TGCGCCAGCAGCTTCGGGACCCACGCCCACAATGAGCAGTTCTTC

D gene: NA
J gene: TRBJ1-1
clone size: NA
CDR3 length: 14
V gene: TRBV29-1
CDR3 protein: CSICTLTGYTEAFF
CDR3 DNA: TGCAGCATATGCACCCTGACAGGATACACTGAAGCTTTCTTT

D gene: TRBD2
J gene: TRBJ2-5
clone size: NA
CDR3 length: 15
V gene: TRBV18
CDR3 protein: CASSRGLAGAETQYF
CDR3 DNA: TGTGCCAGCTCACGCGGACTAGCGGGAGCGGAGACCCAGTACTTC

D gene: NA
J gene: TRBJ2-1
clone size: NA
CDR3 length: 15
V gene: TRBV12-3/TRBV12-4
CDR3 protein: CARHGGPTSYSEQFF
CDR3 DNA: TGTGCCAGACACGGGGGACCAACGTCCTACAGTGAGCAGTTCTTC

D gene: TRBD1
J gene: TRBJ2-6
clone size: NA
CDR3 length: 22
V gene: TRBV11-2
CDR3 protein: CASSWKDRGILGTQLGANVLTF
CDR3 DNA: TGTGCCAGCAGCTGGAAGGACAGGGGGATTCTCGGGACACAACTTGGGGCCAACGTCCTGACTTTC

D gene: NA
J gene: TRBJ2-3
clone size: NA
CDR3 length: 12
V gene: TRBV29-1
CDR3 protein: CSAGLHTDTQYF
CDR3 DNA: TGCAGCGCCGGACTACACACAGATACGCAGTATTTT

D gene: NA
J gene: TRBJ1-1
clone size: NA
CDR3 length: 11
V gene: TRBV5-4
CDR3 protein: CASSDTGYAFF
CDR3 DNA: TGTGCCAGCAGCGACACAGGGTACGCTTTCTTT

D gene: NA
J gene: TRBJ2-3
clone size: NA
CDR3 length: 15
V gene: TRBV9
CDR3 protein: CASSGTQGGTDTQYF
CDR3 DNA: TGTGCCAGCAGCGGAACCCAAGGAGGCACAGATACGCAGTATTTT

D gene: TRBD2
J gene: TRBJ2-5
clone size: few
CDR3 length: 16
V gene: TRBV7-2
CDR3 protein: CASSRPLAGGWETQYF
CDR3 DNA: TGTGCCAGCAGCCGTCCTCTAGCGGGAGGTTGGGAGACCCAGTACTTC

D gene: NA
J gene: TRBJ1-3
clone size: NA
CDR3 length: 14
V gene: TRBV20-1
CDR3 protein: CSGAGHTLGNTIYF
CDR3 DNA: TGCAGTGGCGCGGGACATACCCTCGGAAACACCATATATTTT

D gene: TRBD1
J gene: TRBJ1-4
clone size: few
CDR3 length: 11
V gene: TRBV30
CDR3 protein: CAWSSGQELFF
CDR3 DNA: TGTGCCTGGAGTTCCGGACAGGAACTGTTTTTT

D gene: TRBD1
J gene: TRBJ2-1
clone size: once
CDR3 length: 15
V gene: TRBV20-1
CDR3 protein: CSARPLGQGQETQFF
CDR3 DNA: TGCAGTGCTAGACCCTTAGGACAGGGACAAGAGACCCAGTTCTTC

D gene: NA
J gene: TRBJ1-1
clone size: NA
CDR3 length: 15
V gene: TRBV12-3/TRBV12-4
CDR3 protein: CASSHSWGGDTEAFF
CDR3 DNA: TGTGCCAGCAGTCACTCTTGGGGCGGGGACACTGAAGCTTTCTTT

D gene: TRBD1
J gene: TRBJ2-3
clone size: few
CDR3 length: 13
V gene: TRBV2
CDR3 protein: CAIDREGTDTQYF
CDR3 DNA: TGTGCCATCGACAGGGAAGGGACAGATACGCAGTATTTT

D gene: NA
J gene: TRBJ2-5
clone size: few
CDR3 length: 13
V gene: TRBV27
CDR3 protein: CASSLSGLQTQYF
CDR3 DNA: TGTGCCAGCAGTTTGTCTGGTCTGCAGACCCAGTACTTC

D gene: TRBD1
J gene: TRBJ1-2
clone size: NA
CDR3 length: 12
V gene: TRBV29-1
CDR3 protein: CDVGGTVNGYTF
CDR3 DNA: TGCGACGTTGGTGGGACAGTTAATGGCTACACCTTC

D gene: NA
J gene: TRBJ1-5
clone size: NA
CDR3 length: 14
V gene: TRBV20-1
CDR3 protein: CSARDRSGNQPQHF
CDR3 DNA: TGCAGTGCTAGAGATCGGTCGGGCAATCAGCCCCAGCATTTT

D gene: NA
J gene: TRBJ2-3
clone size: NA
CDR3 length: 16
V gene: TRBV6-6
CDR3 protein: CASSHPGPIGTDTQYF
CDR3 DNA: TGTGCCAGCAGCCACCCGGGACCGATAGGCACAGATACGCAGTATTTT

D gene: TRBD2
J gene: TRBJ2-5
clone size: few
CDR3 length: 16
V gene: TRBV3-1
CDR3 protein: CASSAPTSGRAETQYF
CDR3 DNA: TGTGCCAGCAGCGCACCCACTAGCGGGAGGGCTGAGACCCAGTACTTC

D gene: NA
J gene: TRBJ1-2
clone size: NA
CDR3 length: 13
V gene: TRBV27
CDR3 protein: CASSGGGAVGYTF
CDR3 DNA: TGTGCCAGCAGTGGAGGGGGGGCGGTGGGCTACACCTTC

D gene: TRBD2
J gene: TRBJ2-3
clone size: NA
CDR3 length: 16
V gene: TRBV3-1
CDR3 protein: CAATGTSGTSTDTQYF
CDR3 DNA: TGTGCCGCTACCGGGACTAGCGGGACTAGCACAGATACGCAGTATTTT

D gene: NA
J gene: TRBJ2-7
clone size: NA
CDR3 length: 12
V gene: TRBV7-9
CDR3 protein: CASGLRGYEQYF
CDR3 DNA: TGTGCCAGCGGTTTGCGGGGCTACGAGCAGTACTTC

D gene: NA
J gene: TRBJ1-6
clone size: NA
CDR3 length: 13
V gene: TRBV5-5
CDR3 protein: CASSPEYNSPLHF
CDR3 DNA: TGTGCCAGCAGCCCGGAATATAATTCACCCCTCCACTTT

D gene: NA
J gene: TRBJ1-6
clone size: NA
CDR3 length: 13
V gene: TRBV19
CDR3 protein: CASSRGANSPLHF
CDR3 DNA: TGTGCCAGCAGCCGAGGGGCAAATTCACCCCTCCACTTT

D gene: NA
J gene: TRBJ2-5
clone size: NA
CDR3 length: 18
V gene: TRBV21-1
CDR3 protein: CASSKEDWRGATQETQYF
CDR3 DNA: TGTGCCAGCAGCAAAGAGGACTGGAGGGGGGCCACCCAAGAGACCCAGTACTTC

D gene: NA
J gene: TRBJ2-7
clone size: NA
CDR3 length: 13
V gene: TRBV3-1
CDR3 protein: CASSYRQIDEQYF
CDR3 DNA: TGTGCCAGCAGCTATAGACAGATCGACGAGCAGTACTTC

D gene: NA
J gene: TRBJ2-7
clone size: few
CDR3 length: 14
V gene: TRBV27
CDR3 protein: CASSPITGTYEQYF
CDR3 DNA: TGTGCCAGCAGCCCCATAACAGGGACCTACGAGCAGTACTTC